This entry lists 5 T cell receptor beta chains sequenced from one sample in a study of esophageal squamous cell carcinoma under preoperative chemotherapy. Time point reported: after preoperative PTX-NDP chemotherapy. TCRdb reprocessed the PCR reads via MiXCR and lists one record per CDR3 protein. The sample includes 9,000 to 9,500 distinct CDR3 sequences, about 48% of them seen just once. The specimen was collected from a patient given preoperative chemotherapy. These receptors came from a human donor with esophageal squamous cell carcinoma. The donor label of this sample is uncertain.

This clonotype was seen at least ten times. The chain couples TRBV6-5 to TRBJ2-1, with D tentatively TRBD2 (7 bases). Germline V lookup: CDR1 MNHEY, CDR2 SVGAGI. V lost 6 bases, J lost 0 bases, and 12 bases lay in between. This CDR3 has 15 amino acids. The CDR3 region has the DNA TGTGCCAGCAGAACCCGGGGGGCCTCCTACAATGAGCAGTTCTTC. It specifies CASRTRGASYNEQFF.

This clonotype was detected many times. The J gene is TRBJ1-6, the V gene TRBV5-1; the D is unclear. Germline V gene data show CDR1 as SGHRS and CDR2 as YFSETQ. Trimming stripped 0 bases from V and 11 bases from J, with 12 bases between. The CDR3 runs to 14 residues. The CDR3 nucleotides are TGCGCCAGCAGCTTGGATGGGTTCGTGACACCCCTCCACTTT. Translated: CASSLDGFVTPLHF.

This clonotype occurred once. CDR3 bases: TGTGCCAGCAGTTCCGGGACGGAGGGTGAGCTGTTTTTT. It is translated as CASSSGTEGELFF. The rearrangement links TRBV6-5 to TRBJ2-2, with D possibly being TRBD2 (6 bases). With 4 bases removed from V and 11 bases from J, the gap between germline ends came to 14 bases. Germline CDR1 reads MNHEY; CDR2 reads SVGAGI. The CDR3 loop spans 13 amino acids.

The chain links TRBV19 to TRBJ1-5; D gene uncertain. The germline V gene encodes CDR1 LNHDA and CDR2 SQIVND (reference sequence). This CDR3 comprises 13 residues. V was cut by 1 base and J by 4 bases, with 5 bases left in between. CDR3 residues: CASSIGTNQPQHF. In DNA, the CDR3 is TGTGCCAGTAGTATAGGGACTAATCAGCCCCAGCATTTT. The variable domain in full, with the rest retrieved from reference TRBV19 and TRBJ1-5, is DGGITQSPKYLFRKEGQNVTLSCEQNLNHDAMYWYRQDPGQGLRLIYYSQIVNDFQKGDIAEGYSVSREKKESFPLTVTSAQKNPTAFYLCASSIGTNQPQHFGDGTRLSIL.

Only one count was recorded for this clonotype. The chain recombines TRBV27 with TRBJ2-5, with D perhaps TRBD1 or TRBD2 (5 bases each). This CDR3 has 14 residues. V was trimmed by 5 bases and J by 10 bases, leaving 20 bases between them. Germline values: CDR1 MNHEY, CDR2 SMNVEV (reference sequence). CDR3 coding DNA: TGTGCCAGCAGTCCCCGGGATGGGGACGACGTCCAGTACTTC. This codes for CASSPRDGDDVQYF.